The 22 T cell receptor beta chains given below trace back to one sample, sequenced in a study of T-cell reconstitution after alpha-beta-depleted transplantation in children. Unique molecular identifiers were built into the TCRbeta library. TCRdb itself ran the PCR reads through MiXCR, one entry per CDR3 protein. The sample holds about 500,000 distinct CDR3 sequences, approximately 30% seen once. The starting material was PBMCs from the stem cell graft donor, obtained from the stem cell graft. The origin of the receptors is a human donor who donated a stem cell graft to a child with aplastic anemia.

This sequence joins TRBV11-2 and TRBJ2-5; D not certain. The CDR3 has 13 residues. V lost 8 bases and J lost 5, with 15 bases in between. CDR1 SGHAT and CDR2 FQNNGV come from the germline V gene. CDR3 coding DNA: TGTGCCAGCCGACTCTCTTTGATGGAGACCCAGTACTTC. Protein: CASRLSLMETQYF.

This clonotype was recorded a few times. V and J are TRBV7-3 and TRBJ2-1; D is perhaps TRBD2 (6 bases). CDR3 size: 13 residues. Trimming cost V 6 bases and J 10 bases, with 16 bases left between them. In germline, CDR1 is SGHTA, CDR2 FQGTGA. The CDR3 coding sequence is TGTGCCAGCAGTTCAAAACGGGGAGGAGAGCAGTTCTTC. Amino acids: CASSSKRGGEQFF.

This chain uses TRBV10-2 with TRBJ1-6; D call uncertain. Germline V lookup: CDR1 WSHSY, CDR2 SAAADI. V was trimmed by 4 bases and J by 10 bases, leaving 11 bases between them. CDR3 length: 13 residues. The CDR3 DNA is TGCGCCAGCAGTGCAGAGGGCAGGTCACCCCTCCACTTT. Translating gives CASSAEGRSPLHF.

This clonotype came up many times. The chain couples TRBV7-2 to TRBJ2-5, with unresolved D. V lost 2 bases and J 5 bases, leaving 6 bases between the germline ends. CDR1 is SGHTA and CDR2 is FQGNSA in the germline V gene. This CDR3 region has 12 residues. CDR3 in amino acids: CASSLLEETQYF. Here the CDR3 DNA reads TGTGCCAGCAGCTTATTGGAGGAGACCCAGTACTTC. Filled out from reference TRBV7-2 and TRBJ2-5, the complete variable domain reads GAGVSQSPSNKVTEKGKDVELRCDPISGHTALYWYRQSLGQGLEFLIYFQGNSAPDKSGLPSDRFSAERTGGSVSTLTIQRTQQEDSAVYLCASSLLEETQYFGPGTRLLVL.

The V call is TRBV12-5, the J call TRBJ2-2, with D perhaps given as TRBD1 or TRBD2 (5 bases each). This CDR3 spans 15 amino acids. The ends were cut back, 5 bases at V and 6 bases at J, with 16 bases in the middle. From germline, CDR1 is LGHNT and CDR2 FRNRAP. This chain's CDR3 is CASGLIVGDPGELFF. In DNA form, the CDR3 reads TGTGCTAGTGGTCTAATAGTGGGGGATCCCGGGGAGCTGTTTTTT.

The rearrangement uses TRBV20-1 and TRBJ1-1; D is undetermined. V lost 6 bases to trimming and J lost 2 bases, with 10 bases between them. This CDR3 has 12 amino acids. Germline loops: CDR1 DFQATT, CDR2 SNEGSKA (reference sequence). This CDR3 is CSAFRGNTEAFF. CDR3 DNA: TGCAGTGCCTTTAGAGGAAACACTGAAGCTTTCTTT.

This clonotype appeared many times. The chain is built from TRBV7-2 and TRBJ2-3; no reliable D call. V shed 1 base and J shed 7 bases, with 18 bases lying between them. Looked up from germline, CDR1 is SGHTA and CDR2 is FQGNSA. The CDR3 sequence is 16 residues long. For the CDR3, the DNA is TGTGCCAGCAGCTTAGGGGGAAGACTTCTCGGAAATACGCAGTATTTT. Amino acid sequence: CASSLGGRLLGNTQYF.

This clonotype showed up just a few times. The genes are TRBV20-1 and TRBJ2-2; 12 bases line up with TRBD2. The germline CDR1 and CDR2 sequences are DFQATT and SNEGSKA (reference sequence). The CDR3 covers 15 residues. With V trimmed by 4 bases and J by 6 bases, 6 bases remained unmatched. The CDR3 loop reads CSATTTSGGPGELFF. CDR3 nucleotide sequence: TGCAGTGCTACCACCACTAGCGGGGGGCCCGGGGAGCTGTTTTTT.

In its sample, this clonotype was seen a few times. The rearrangement links TRBV4-1 to TRBJ1-1; a possible D gene is TRBD1 (5 bases). This CDR3 has 15 amino acids. Germline loops: CDR1 MGHRA, CDR2 YSYEKL. V was clipped by 2 bases and J by 1 base, with 11 bases between them. CDR3 bases: TGCGCCAGCAGCCAATTAAAGAGGGGGAACACTGAAGCTTTCTTT. Residues: CASSQLKRGNTEAFF.

This clonotype has a handful of counts. The rearrangement joins TRBV5-1 to TRBJ2-7, with a weak D call TRBD1 (7 bases). The CDR3 runs to 18 residues. V lost 0 bases to trimming and J lost 0 bases, with 19 bases between them. Germline V CDR1 and CDR2: SGHRS, YFSETQ. This chain's CDR3 is CASSLALRGGQASYEQYF. The DNA of the CDR3 is TGCGCCAGCAGCTTGGCCTTAAGGGGAGGACAGGCCTCCTACGAGCAGTACTTC.

The chain is built from TRBV6-5 and TRBJ2-1; 7 bases are a match to TRBD2. The CDR3 has 18 amino acids. V was clipped by 0 bases and J by 6 bases; unmatched bases: 14. CDR1 MNHEY and CDR2 SVGAGI come from the germline V gene. The CDR3: CASSYSGLLAGAPNEQFF. The DNA of the CDR3 is TGTGCCAGCAGTTACTCGGGTCTCTTGGCGGGAGCACCCAATGAGCAGTTCTTC.

The rearrangement links TRBV20-1 to TRBJ1-2, with a tentative D call TRBD1 (5 bases). Trimming removed 8 bases from V and 5 bases from J, with 12 bases in between. CDR1 DFQATT and CDR2 SNEGSKA come from the germline V gene (reference sequence). CDR3 length equals 11 residues. The CDR3 DNA follows: TGCAGTTCGACGGGGGGGTATGGCTACACCTTC. Translation gives CSSTGGYGYTF.

There are a few counts of this clonotype. The chain combines TRBV12-3 or TRBV12-4 with TRBJ1-1; D might be TRBD1 (5 bases). Trimming pared 10 bases from V and 4 bases from J, leaving 16 bases between. The CDR3 sequence is 13 residues long. The CDR3 here is CANRLSGGTEAFF. The CDR3 DNA sequence: TGTGCCAACAGGTTGTCGGGGGGCACTGAAGCTTTCTTT.

V and J are TRBV12-3 or TRBV12-4 and TRBJ2-3, with TRBD2 identical over 7 bases. The CDR3 is made up of 14 amino acids. V lost 6 bases, J lost 4 bases, and 7 bases stayed unmatched. The DNA for the CDR3 is TGTGCCAGCAGGAGTCTTAGCGGGTCAGATACGCAGTATTTT. Its protein is CASRSLSGSDTQYF.

This clonotype has a count of ten or more. DNA for the CDR3: TGTGCCAGCAGTGATTCGACCGGGTTTAATGAGCAGTTCTTC. This translates into CASSDSTGFNEQFF. This chain joins TRBV6-4 and TRBJ2-1; unclear D gene. Germline V gives CDR1 MRHNA, CDR2 SNTAGT. Trimming left V 3 bases short and J 7 bases short, with 13 bases between. The CDR3 spans 14 residues.

Only a few counts were recorded for this clonotype. The V call is TRBV5-1, the J call TRBJ1-3; no clear D. Germline values: CDR1 SGHRS, CDR2 YFSETQ. The CDR3 is 15 amino acids. Trimming removed 1 base from V and 3 bases from J, with 11 bases in between. CDR3 sequence reads: CASSLRWGSGNTIYF. DNA of the CDR3: TGCGCCAGCAGCTTGCGGTGGGGTAGTGGAAACACCATATATTTT.

The rearrangement uses TRBV19 and TRBJ1-1; possible D gene TRBD1, 5 bases. Trimming stripped 3 bases from V and 0 bases from J, with 11 bases between. The CDR3 is made up of 15 amino acids. Looked up from germline, CDR1 is LNHDA and CDR2 is SQIVND (reference sequence). The CDR3: CASSIGTTLNTEAFF. Written as DNA, the CDR3 is TGTGCCAGTAGTATCGGGACCACACTGAACACTGAAGCTTTCTTT.

The V gene is TRBV2, the J gene TRBJ1-1; no definite D call. The ends were cut back, 2 bases at V and 1 base at J, with 8 bases in the middle. The CDR3 totals 14 residues. Germline assignment: CDR1 SNHLY and CDR2 FYNNEI. The chain's CDR3 is CASSEFEGNTEAFF. The CDR3 nucleotides are TGTGCCAGCAGTGAATTCGAGGGGAACACTGAAGCTTTCTTT.

This clonotype was found a few times. This sequence joins TRBV29-1 and TRBJ2-3; 9 nucleotides match TRBD2. With V trimmed by 6 bases and J by 2 bases, 9 bases remained unmatched. Germline CDR1 is SQVTM and CDR2 is ANQGSEA. The CDR3 is 15 residues long. CDR3 protein: CSVLRREGLTDTQYF. CDR3 in DNA: TGCAGCGTCCTCCGGCGGGAGGGCCTCACAGATACGCAGTATTTT.

In this sample, this clonotype turned up once. This chain links TRBV5-1 with TRBJ2-3, with D possibly matching TRBD2 (5 bases). Germline CDR1 is SGHRS and CDR2 is YFSETQ. The V end was cut by 1 base, the J end by 4 bases, with 19 bases between. The CDR3 extends over 17 amino acids. In nucleotides, the CDR3 is TGCGCCAGCAGCTTGCGGGGTAGCTCTACGACGGCAGATACGCAGTATTTT. Translating gives CASSLRGSSTTADTQYF. The full variable domain, rest sourced from reference TRBV5-1 and TRBJ2-3, is KAGVTQTPRYLIKTRGQQVTLSCSPISGHRSVSWYQQTPGQGLQFLFEYFSETQRNKGNFPGRFSGRQFSNSRSEMNVSTLELGDSALYLCASSLRGSSTTADTQYFGPGTRLTVL.

This clonotype was seen only a few times. This chain connects TRBV29-1 to TRBJ2-7; D perhaps matches TRBD2 (5 bases). Germline assignment: CDR1 SQVTM and CDR2 ANQGSEA. The CDR3 has 14 amino acids. With 5 bases removed from V and 7 bases from J, the gap between germline ends came to 21 bases. The CDR3 nucleotides read TGCAGCGTTATGGGAGCCTCTCATTTTCGGGAGCAGTACGTC. It is translated as CSVMGASHFREQYV.

The chain employs TRBV5-1 and TRBJ2-1, with 9 nucleotides matching TRBD2. From germline, CDR1 is SGHRS and CDR2 YFSETQ. V lost 3 bases and J lost 6; bases outside the gene matches: 13. CDR3 length: 17 residues. The CDR3 region has the DNA TGCGCCAGCAGCTCCATAGCGGGGGACTTACCGATCAATGAGCAGTTCTTC. Encoded protein: CASSSIAGDLPINEQFF.